This TCR beta chain comes out of a study of blood T cell repertoires in COVID-19. Study context: Spain, Italy and the United States supplied samples that represented acute and convalescent COVID-19. T cells, B-cell-depleted T cells, or PBMCs supplied cDNA or gDNA.

For this clone: Germline is not matched at one junction end, which may reflect a read error.

Original processing notes: From reference gene primer amplification, estimates of nucleated cell counts were derived. Sequencing used immunoSEQ multiplex PCR; TCRdb keeps in-frame clones, though not all of them. V and J calls and clone size are given by that table; D and trimming were obtained from the DNA. The table records roughly 110,000 clones, 75% to 85% of them present only once. The TCR sequence derives from a man aged 65-85 years with acute or convalescent COVID-19. Sequenced material: peripheral blood.

The CDR3 DNA is TGTGCCAGCAGCTTATCACTTCTCAGGACAGCTTCAACTAATGAAAAACTGTTTTTT. This gives the protein CASSLSLLRTASTNEKLFF. The gene calls are TRBV28 and TRBJ1-4, with D possibly TRBD1 on 6 matching bases. CDR3 length: 19 amino acids. CDR1 MDHEN and CDR2 SYDVKM come from the germline V gene.